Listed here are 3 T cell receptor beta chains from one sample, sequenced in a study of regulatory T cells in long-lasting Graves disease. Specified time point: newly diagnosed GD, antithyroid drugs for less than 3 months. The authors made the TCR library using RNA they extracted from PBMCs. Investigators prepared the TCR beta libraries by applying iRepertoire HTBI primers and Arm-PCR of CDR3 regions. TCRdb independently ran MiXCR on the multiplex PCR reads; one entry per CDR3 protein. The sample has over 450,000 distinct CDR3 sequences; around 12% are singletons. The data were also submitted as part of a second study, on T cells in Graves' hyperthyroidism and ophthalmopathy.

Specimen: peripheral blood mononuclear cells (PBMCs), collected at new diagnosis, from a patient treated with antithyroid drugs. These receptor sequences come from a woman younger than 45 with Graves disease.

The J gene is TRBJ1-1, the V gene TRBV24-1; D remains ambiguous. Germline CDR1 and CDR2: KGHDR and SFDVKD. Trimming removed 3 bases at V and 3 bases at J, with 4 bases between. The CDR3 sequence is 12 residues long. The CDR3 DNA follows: TGTGCCACCAGTGATAGGGACACTGAAGCTTTCTTT. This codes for CATSDRDTEAFF.

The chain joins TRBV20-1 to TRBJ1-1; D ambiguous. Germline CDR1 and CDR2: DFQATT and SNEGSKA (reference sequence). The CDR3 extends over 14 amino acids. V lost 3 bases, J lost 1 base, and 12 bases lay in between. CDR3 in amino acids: CSASKTPENTEAFF. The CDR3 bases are TGCAGTGCTAGTAAGACCCCCGAGAACACTGAAGCTTTCTTT.

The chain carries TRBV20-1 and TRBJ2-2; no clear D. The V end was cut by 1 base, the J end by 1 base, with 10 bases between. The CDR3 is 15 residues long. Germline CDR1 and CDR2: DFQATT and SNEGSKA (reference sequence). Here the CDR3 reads CSARAIGLNTGELFF. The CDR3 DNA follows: TGCAGTGCTAGAGCGATCGGCTTGAACACCGGGGAGCTGTTTTTT.